This T cell receptor beta chain is drawn from a study of blood T cell repertoires in COVID-19. Study context: Whether acute or convalescent, the COVID-19 samples came from the United States, Italy and Spain. Nucleic acid was either cDNA or gDNA, and it came from T cells, B-cell-depleted T cells, or PBMCs.

In the original processing: Amplification with reference gene primers provided the estimates of nucleated cell counts. This table comes from immunoSEQ multiplex PCR, and its TCRdb copy is limited to in-frame clones, with some not included. V, J and clone size are taken as reported in that table, and D and trimming were inferred from the DNA itself. The table includes fewer than 400,000 clones, roughly 89% detected once. Resolution of symptoms, clearance, or two negative PCRs was present in recovered Cohort 3 donors. The TCR originated in a woman between 45 and 60 years old who had recovered from COVID-19. Sequenced: PBMCs or T cells enriched from blood (not recorded which).

CDR3 sequence: CASSQDFGGTYEQYF. As DNA, the CDR3 is TGTGCCAGCAGCCAAGATTTTGGCGGGACCTACGAGCAGTACTTC. The gene calls are TRBV4-2 and TRBJ2-7, with D perhaps TRBD2 (6 bases). V shed 0 bases and J shed 2 bases, with 11 bases lying between them. There are 15 residues in the CDR3. Germline V gene sequence: CDR1 LGHNA, CDR2 YNFKEQ.